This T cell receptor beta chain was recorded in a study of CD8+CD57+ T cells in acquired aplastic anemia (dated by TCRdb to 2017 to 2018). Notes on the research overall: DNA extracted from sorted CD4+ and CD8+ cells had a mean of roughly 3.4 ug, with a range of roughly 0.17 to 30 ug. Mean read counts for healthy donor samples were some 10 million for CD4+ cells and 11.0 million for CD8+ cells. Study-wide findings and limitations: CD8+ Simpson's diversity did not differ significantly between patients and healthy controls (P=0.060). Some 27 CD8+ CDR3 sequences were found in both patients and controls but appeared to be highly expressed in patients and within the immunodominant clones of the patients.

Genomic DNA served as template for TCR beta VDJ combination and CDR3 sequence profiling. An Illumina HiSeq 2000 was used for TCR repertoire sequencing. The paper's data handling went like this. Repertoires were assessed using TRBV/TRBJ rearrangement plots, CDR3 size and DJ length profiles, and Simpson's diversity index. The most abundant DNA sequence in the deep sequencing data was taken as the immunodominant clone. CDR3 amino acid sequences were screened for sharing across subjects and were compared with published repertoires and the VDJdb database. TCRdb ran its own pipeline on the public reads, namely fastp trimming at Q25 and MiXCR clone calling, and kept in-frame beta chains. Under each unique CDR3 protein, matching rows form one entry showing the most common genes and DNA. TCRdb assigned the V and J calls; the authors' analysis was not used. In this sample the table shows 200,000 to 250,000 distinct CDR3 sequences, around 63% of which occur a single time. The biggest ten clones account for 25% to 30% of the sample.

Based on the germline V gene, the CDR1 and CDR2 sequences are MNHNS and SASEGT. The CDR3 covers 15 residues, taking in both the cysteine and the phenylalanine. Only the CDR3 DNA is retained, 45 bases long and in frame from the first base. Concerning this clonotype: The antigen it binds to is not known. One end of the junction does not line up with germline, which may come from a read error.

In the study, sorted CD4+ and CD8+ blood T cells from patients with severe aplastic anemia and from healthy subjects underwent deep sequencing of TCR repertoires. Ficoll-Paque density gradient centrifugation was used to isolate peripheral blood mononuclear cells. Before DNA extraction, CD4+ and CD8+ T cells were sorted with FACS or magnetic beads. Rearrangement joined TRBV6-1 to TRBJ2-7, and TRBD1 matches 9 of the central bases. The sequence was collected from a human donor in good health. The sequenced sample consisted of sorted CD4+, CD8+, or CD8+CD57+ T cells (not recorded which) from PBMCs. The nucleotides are TGTGCCAGCAGCCCCGGGACAGGGATCTCCTGCGAGCAGTACTTC. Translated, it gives CASSPGTGISCEQYF.